This T cell receptor beta chain was captured by sequencing in a study of T cells in women clearing cervical HPV infection. In the study overall: No precancer developed; the control's incident HPV16 infection cleared within 12 months.

As for this clone: Its antigen is still unknown. The missing CDR3 end, 3 residues past where the read stops, is filled in from the germline J gene.

The study, taken as a whole, reports: Combining TCR richness with V gene abundances gave approximately 0.84 AUC. Each sample's T-cell count was unknown, possibly confounding richness.

immunoSEQ multiplex PCR used an average of around 1,100 ng genomic DNA. Assay used: immunoSEQ multiplex PCR; TCRdb lists only in-frame clones, some missing. The sample spans 25,000 to 35,000 clones; the ten largest clones claim roughly 20%. Germline loops: CDR1 LNHDA, CDR2 SQIVND (reference sequence). The CDR3 is made up of 13 amino acids. The chain uses TRBV19 and TRBJ1-2; D might be TRBD1 (6 bases). Sequenced sample: blood buffy coat. This TCR was recovered from a woman aged 18 to 75 with a cervical HPV16 infection that either progressed to CIN3+ or cleared (not recorded which). The sequenced CDR3 bases are TGTGCCAGTAGTAGCATAACAGGGTCCGAC. Its translation: CASSSITGSD. The CDR3 in full is CASSSITGSDYTF.